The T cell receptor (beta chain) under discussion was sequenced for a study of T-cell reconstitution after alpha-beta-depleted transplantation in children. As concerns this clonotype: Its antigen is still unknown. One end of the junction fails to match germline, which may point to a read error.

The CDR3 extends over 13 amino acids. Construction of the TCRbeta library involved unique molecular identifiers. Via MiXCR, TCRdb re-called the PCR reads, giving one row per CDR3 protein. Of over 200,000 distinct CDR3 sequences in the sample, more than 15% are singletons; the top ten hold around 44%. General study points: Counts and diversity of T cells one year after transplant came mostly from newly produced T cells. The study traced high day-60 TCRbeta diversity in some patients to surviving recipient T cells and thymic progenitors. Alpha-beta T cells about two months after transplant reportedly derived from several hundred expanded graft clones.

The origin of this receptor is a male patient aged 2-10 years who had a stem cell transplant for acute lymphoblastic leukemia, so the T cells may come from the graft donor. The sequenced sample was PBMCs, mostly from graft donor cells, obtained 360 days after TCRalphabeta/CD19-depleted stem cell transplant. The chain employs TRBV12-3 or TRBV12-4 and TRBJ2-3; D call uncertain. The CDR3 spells CASSLISGPESHF. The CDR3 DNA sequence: TGTGCCAGCAGTTTAATTTCAGGCCCCGAGTCCCATTTT.